Below are 30 T cell receptor beta chains sequenced from a single sample in a study of prognosis after radiotherapy for stage I lung cancer. Multiplex PCR in two rounds served to amplify TCR beta CDR3 from genomic DNA. Used in first-round PCR were primers specific to each TRBV and TRBJ gene. MiXCR, run by TCRdb on the multiplex PCR reads, gives a single entry per CDR3 protein. Among about 35,000 distinct CDR3 sequences listed, around 30% were seen once. Sequenced material: PBMCs, taken before or after stereotactic body radiation therapy (not recorded which). The receptor source for this set is a donor aged 50 or older with non-small cell lung cancer.

About this clonotype itself: A far larger clone is just one base off, so this is likely a read error. This chain joins TRBV7-9 and TRBJ2-7; 8 nucleotides match TRBD1. Germline CDR1 reads SEHNR; CDR2 reads FQNEAQ (reference sequence). J lost 4 bases, V lost 5 bases, and 7 bases had no gene match. The CDR3 totals 14 residues. Here the CDR3 reads CASSRRQGSYEQYF. CDR3 coding DNA: TGTGCCAGCAGCCGCCGACAGGGGTCTTACGAGCAGTACTTC.

The gene calls are TRBV2 and TRBJ2-7, with a possible D match to TRBD2 (6 bases). Deletions cut 4 bases from V and 10 bases from J, with 17 bases between. Germline V gene lookup returns CDR1 SNHLY and CDR2 FYNNEI. This CDR3 contains 13 residues. CDR3 region: CASSGGTPGYQYF. CDR3 DNA sequence: TGTGCCAGCAGTGGGGGGACTCCAGGGTATCAGTACTTC.

Ten or more counts support this clonotype. This chain joins TRBV20-1 and TRBJ1-3; a possible D gene is TRBD1 (6 bases). V lost 4 bases, J lost 0 bases, and 10 bases lay in between. Germline loops: CDR1 DFQATT, CDR2 SNEGSKA (reference sequence). This CDR3 comprises 14 residues. The CDR3 DNA follows: TGCAGTGCTAAGAGGGACATCTCTGGAAACACCATATATTTT. This translates into CSAKRDISGNTIYF.

At least ten counts were recorded for this clonotype. V usage is TRBV27 and J usage is TRBJ1-2; D is unclear. The CDR3 has 13 residues. Trimming cost V 3 bases and J 10 bases, with 15 bases left between them. Germline loops: CDR1 MNHEY, CDR2 SMNVEV (reference sequence). Here the CDR3 reads CASSFVSTMVYTF. The DNA for the CDR3 is TGTGCCAGCAGTTTTGTCTCCACCATGGTCTACACCTTC.

On this clonotype itself: The junction differs from germline at one of its ends, possibly a read error. V usage is TRBV20-1 and J usage is TRBJ1-2, with D tentatively TRBD1 (6 bases). The V gene's germline CDR1 is DFQATT and CDR2 SNEGSKA (reference sequence). This CDR3 region has 12 residues. The CDR3 DNA reads as TGCAGCGCTAGACCGGGGGCATATGTCTACACCTTC. It specifies CSARPGAYVYTF.

This clonotype showed up many times. The chain is built from TRBV9 and TRBJ1-4; TRBD1 agrees at 7 bases. Germline V gene lookup returns CDR1 SGDLS and CDR2 YYNGEE. With V trimmed by 4 bases and J by 4 bases, 13 bases remained unmatched. The CDR3 loop spans 17 amino acids. CDR3 nucleotide sequence: TGTGCCAGCAGCTTCAAGGACGGGACAGACATTAATGAAAAACTGTTTTTT. Its protein is CASSFKDGTDINEKLFF.

The chain is built from TRBV7-9 and TRBJ2-7; 8 bases are shared with TRBD1. The CDR3 contains 15 residues. V lost 1 base to trimming and J lost 6 bases; unmatched junction nucleotides: 8. Germline-derived CDR1 and CDR2 are SEHNR and FQNEAQ (reference sequence). The CDR3 coding sequence is TGTGCCAGCAGCTTAGAGTACAGGGGGAGCATCGAGCAGTACTTC. It yields the protein CASSLEYRGSIEQYF.

This clonotype was recorded many times. The chain employs TRBV19 and TRBJ1-2; weak D call: TRBD1 (5 bases). The V gene's germline CDR1 is LNHDA and CDR2 SQIVND (reference sequence). This CDR3 region has 13 residues. Trimming shortened V by 5 bases and J by 4 bases, and 11 bases separated the two germline ends. CDR3 protein: CASSLTVGYGYTF. The CDR3 coding sequence is TGTGCCAGTAGTTTGACAGTCGGCTATGGCTACACCTTC.

This clonotype was counted many times. The chain is built from TRBV12-3 or TRBV12-4 and TRBJ1-6; D is undetermined. This CDR3 is built from 14 residues. V was clipped by 10 bases and J by 10 bases, with 20 bases between them. CDR3 DNA sequence: TGTGCCACTAGTTCGGAACCCCGTCAGTCACCCCTCCACTTT. Amino acid sequence: CATSSEPRQSPLHF.

For this clonotype: A much more abundant neighbour one base away suggests this may be a read error. The chain has TRBV10-3 and TRBJ2-3; TRBD2 is a possible D gene (6 bases). The CDR3 is made up of 13 amino acids. The germline CDR1 and CDR2 sequences are ENHRY and SYGVKD. In DNA form, the CDR3 reads TGTGACTCCGCGTCGGGGGGCACAGATACGCAGTATTTT. This codes for CDSASGGTDTQYF.

There are many counts of this clonotype. This chain uses TRBV7-2 with TRBJ2-5; the D gene is possibly TRBD2 (6 bases). Germline V gene sequence: CDR1 SGHTA, CDR2 FQGNSA. V was trimmed by 4 bases and J by 5 bases, leaving 14 bases between them. The CDR3 runs to 14 residues. CDR3: CASSSQGLAETQYF. The CDR3 region has the DNA TGTGCCAGCAGCTCTCAGGGACTCGCGGAGACCCAGTACTTC.

This clonotype has only a few counts. At one end, the junction sequence differs from germline, possibly due to a read error. V usage is TRBV6-2 or TRBV6-3 and J usage is TRBJ1-3; D is unresolved. This CDR3 comprises 17 residues. Germline CDR1 MNHEY, CDR2 SVGEGT. CDR3 sequence: CASSRPRPGNSVNTIYF. CDR3 sequence (DNA): TGTGCCAGCAGCCGTCCCCGGCCGGGGAACTCTGTAAACACCATATATTTT.

This clonotype appeared many times. The chain couples TRBV7-9 to TRBJ2-3; D unresolved. Germline V gives CDR1 SEHNR, CDR2 FQNEAQ (reference sequence). The CDR3 has 17 amino acids. With 1 base removed from V and 0 bases from J, the gap between germline ends came to 14 bases. DNA of the CDR3: TGTGCCAGCAGCTTAGGGGCGGCTTCGGCTAGCACAGATACGCAGTATTTT. Encoded protein: CASSLGAASASTDTQYF.

This clonotype was counted at least ten times. The chain has TRBV5-4 and TRBJ2-7; D gene ambiguous. V was clipped by 0 bases and J by 6 bases, with 7 bases between them. This CDR3 spans 12 amino acids. The germline CDR1 and CDR2 sequences are SGHNT and YYREEE (reference sequence). CDR3 in amino acids: CASSLEVGEQYF. As DNA, the CDR3 is TGTGCCAGCAGCTTGGAAGTGGGCGAGCAGTACTTC. The full variable domain, completed using reference TRBV5-4 and TRBJ2-7, is ETGVTQSPTHLIKTRGQQVTLRCSSQSGHNTVSWYQQALGQGPQFIFQYYREEENGRGNFPPRFSGLQFPNYSSELNVNALELDDSALYLCASSLEVGEQYFGPGTRLTVT.

In this sample, this clonotype turned up many times. The rearrangement uses TRBV19 and TRBJ1-5, with D unclear. The V gene lost 6 bases and the J gene lost 0 bases, with 6 bases spanning the gap. The CDR3 loop spans 13 amino acids. Germline-derived CDR1 and CDR2 are LNHDA and SQIVND (reference sequence). CDR3 bases: TGTGCCAGTAGACGCTATAGCAATCAGCCCCAGCATTTT. Translated: CASRRYSNQPQHF.

The V gene is TRBV6-1, the J gene TRBJ2-5; TRBD2 matches at 8 bases. Germline CDR1 is MNHNS and CDR2 is SASEGT. This CDR3 is built from 13 residues. The V segment lost 7 bases and the J segment 2 bases; nucleotides outside the gene matches: 3. The CDR3 region is CASMVAGQETQYF. The DNA of the CDR3 is TGTGCCAGCATGGTAGCGGGACAAGAGACCCAGTACTTC.

On this clonotype: Sequence at one end of the junction differs from germline and may be a read error. This sequence joins TRBV20-1 and TRBJ2-3; the D gene is possibly TRBD1 (6 bases). This CDR3 has 15 residues. Germline CDR1 DFQATT, CDR2 SNEGSKA (reference sequence). DNA for the CDR3: TGCAGTGCTCCTACGCCAGGGGAGTGCACAGGTACGCAGTATTTT. It encodes CSAPTPGECTGTQYF.

Comments on this clonotype: With a far larger clone one base away, a read error is the likely cause. V usage is TRBV6-4 and J usage is TRBJ1-3, with 7 nucleotides matching TRBD1. There are 14 residues in the CDR3. The trim removed 7 bases at V and 7 bases at J, leaving 10 bases unmatched. CDR1 and CDR2 from the germline V gene are MRHNA and SNTAGT. The CDR3, as DNA: TGTGCCAGCATGTCGACAGGGCTGGGGAACACCATATATTTT. Translation: CASMSTGLGNTIYF.

The gene calls are TRBV28 and TRBJ2-2; D ambiguous. This CDR3 has 16 residues. Germline values: CDR1 MDHEN, CDR2 SYDVKM. The V end was cut by 2 bases, the J end by 11 bases, with 21 bases between. CDR3 amino acids: CASSLPAWGPKGELFF. CDR3 in DNA: TGTGCCAGCAGTTTACCAGCGTGGGGTCCTAAAGGCGAGCTGTTTTTT.

In its sample, this clonotype was seen many times. The chain has TRBV30 and TRBJ2-2, with TRBD1 identical over 9 bases. The CDR3 runs to 15 residues. The V gene end was trimmed by 2 bases and the J gene end by 7 bases; junction bases not matched to a gene: 8. Germline assignment: CDR1 GTSNPN and CDR2 SVGIG (reference sequence). Written as DNA, the CDR3 is TGTGCCTGGAGTCACGGACAGGGGAGATACGGGGAGCTGTTTTTT. Protein product: CAWSHGQGRYGELFF.

To note about this clonotype: This likely reflects a read error, since a far larger clone is one base away. The chain joins TRBV7-9 to TRBJ1-2; weak D call: TRBD1 (6 bases). The CDR3 spans 14 residues. From germline, CDR1 is SEHNR and CDR2 FQNEAQ (reference sequence). CDR3 amino acids: CASSLDTGAYGYAF. Written as DNA, the CDR3 is TGTGCCAGCAGCTTAGATACGGGGGCCTATGGCTACGCCTTC.

Concerning this clonotype: With only one base between it and a far larger clone, this is likely a read error. J is TRBJ1-2 and V is TRBV7-2; the match to TRBD1 covers 7 bases. The ends lost 9 bases at V and 5 bases at J; junction bases unmatched: 3. The CDR3 contains 11 residues. Germline lookup yields CDR1 SGHTA and CDR2 FQGNSA. CDR3 DNA sequence: TGTGCCAGAGGACAGGTATATGGCTACACCTTC. Translating gives CARGQVYGYTF. The whole variable domain, filled in from reference TRBV7-2 and TRBJ1-2, reads GAGVSQSPSNKVTEKGKDVELRCDPISGHTALYWYRQSLGQGLEFLIYFQGNSAPDKSGLPSDRFSAERTGGSVSTLTIQRTQQEDSAVYLCARGQVYGYTFGSGTRLTVV.

Ten or more counts support this clonotype. The gene calls are TRBV5-1 and TRBJ1-4, with 7 positions matching TRBD1. Germline V gene data show CDR1 as SGHRS and CDR2 as YFSETQ. The CDR3 runs 16 residues. V shed 4 bases, J shed 0 bases, and the junction held 6 bases outside the gene matches. Here the CDR3 reads CASSPRGDATNEKLFF. In DNA form, the CDR3 reads TGCGCCAGCAGCCCCAGGGGGGATGCAACTAATGAAAAACTGTTTTTT.

Details on this clonotype: Sequence at one end of the junction differs from germline and may be a read error. This chain joins TRBV6-2 or TRBV6-3 and TRBJ2-7, with TRBD1 matching 9 bases. Germline CDR1 and CDR2: MNHEY and SVGEGT. The CDR3 runs to 19 residues. CDR3 DNA sequence: TGTGCCAGCAGTGAACGGGCCCCGGGACAGGGTGCTCCATTGGACGATCAGTACTTC. It yields the protein CASSERAPGQGAPLDDQYF.

In its sample, this clonotype was seen many times. This chain joins TRBV3-1 and TRBJ2-3; the D gene is possibly TRBD2 (5 bases). CDR1 is LGHDT and CDR2 is YNNKEL in the germline V gene (reference sequence). The CDR3 loop spans 13 amino acids. Trimming removed 4 bases from V and 0 bases from J, with 5 bases in between. The DNA for the CDR3 is TGTGCCAGCAGCCGGACTAGCACAGATACGCAGTATTTT. Amino acid sequence: CASSRTSTDTQYF.

This clonotype showed up many times. The V and J genes are TRBV20-1 and TRBJ2-5; no firm D call. This CDR3 is 12 amino acids long. Germline CDR1 is DFQATT and CDR2 is SNEGSKA (reference sequence). V shed 5 bases and J shed 2 bases, with 9 bases lying between them. DNA for the CDR3: TGCAGTGCTGGTAACTTACAAGAGACCCAGTACTTC. Translation: CSAGNLQETQYF.

This clonotype was seen many times. The junction departs from the called germline gene at one end, perhaps through a read error. This chain uses TRBV6-2 or TRBV6-3 with TRBJ2-7; perhaps D is TRBD1 or TRBD2 (5 bases each). From germline, CDR1 is MNHEY and CDR2 SVGEGT. This CDR3 region has 14 residues. The CDR3 here is CASSHSTGPYEQYF. Here the CDR3 DNA reads TGTGCCAGCAGTCACTCCACGGGGCCTTACGAGCAGTACTTC.

This clonotype was detected ten times or more. A junction boundary mismatches the germline segment, possibly from a read error. V usage is TRBV4-1 and J usage is TRBJ2-2; D perhaps matches TRBD2 (5 bases). The CDR3 totals 15 residues. Germline lookup yields CDR1 MGHRA and CDR2 YSYEKL. CDR3 DNA sequence: TGCGCCAGCAGCCAAGACGCGGGTTTCACCGGGGAGCCGTTTTTT. Translating gives CASSQDAGFTGEPFF.

V is TRBV6-2 or TRBV6-3 and J is TRBJ2-3; D is ambiguous. CDR1 and CDR2 from the germline V gene are MNHEY and SVGEGT. The CDR3 has 15 amino acids. Trimming removed 5 bases from V and 0 bases from J, with 12 bases in between. The CDR3 DNA reads as TGTGCCAGCAGTGTTAGGGCGTTTAGCACAGATACGCAGTATTTT. Translated: CASSVRAFSTDTQYF.

Ten or more counts support this clonotype. The rearrangement links TRBV28 to TRBJ1-3; 8 nucleotides align to TRBD1. The CDR3 consists of 16 residues. The V segment lost 6 bases and the J segment 3 bases; nucleotides outside the gene matches: 10. Germline lookup yields CDR1 MDHEN and CDR2 SYDVKM. As DNA, the CDR3 is TGTGCCAGCAGATCTCCAACAGGGGGACTTGGAAACACCATATATTTT. Protein sequence: CASRSPTGGLGNTIYF. Variable domain in full (rest from reference TRBV28 and TRBJ1-3): DVKVTQSSRYLVKRTGEKVFLECVQDMDHENMFWYRQDPGLGLRLIYFSYDVKMKEKGDIPEGYSVSREKKERFSLILESASTNQTSMYLCASRSPTGGLGNTIYFGEGSWLTVV.